This is a list of T cell receptor beta chains from one sample in a study of cytomegalovirus exposure and HLA in healthy donors. Produced via immunoSEQ multiplex PCR; TCRdb's table is partial and in-frame only. The repertoire holds 150,000 to 200,000 clones, with about 76% as singletons. Specimen: PBMCs. All receptors come from a woman aged 50 to 60 in good health and CMV-seronegative. Both conserved end residues are part of each CDR3. Each record gives: D gene, V gene, J gene, clone size, CDR3 DNA, CDR3 protein. The D gene is left open where the match is weak. The size entry is marked missing in some rows and otherwise reads once, few, many or a size class.

-,TRBV29-1,TRBJ1-2,-,TGCAGCGTTGAGACAAACTATGGCTACACCTTC,CSVETNYGYTF
-,TRBV27,TRBJ1-5,-,TGTGCCAGCAGAAGACTTTCTAGCAATCAGCCCCAGCATTTT,CASRRLSSNQPQHF
TRBD1,TRBV4-1,TRBJ2-3,-,TGCGCCAGCAGAAGTACAGGGGTTAGCACAGATACGCAGTATTTT,CASRSTGVSTDTQYF
TRBD2,TRBV19,TRBJ2-1,-,TGTGCCAGTAGTATTTCTAGCGGGAGCAATGAGCAGTTCTTC,CASSISSGSNEQFF
TRBD2,TRBV5-6,TRBJ2-5,-,TGTGCCAGCAGCTTTTTTTGGCGGGGGGGCCCGGAGACCCAGTACTTC,CASSFFWRGGPETQYF
-,TRBV19,TRBJ1-1,-,TGTGCCAGTAGTATAGATTGGGACATACCCACCTGGAACACTGAAGCTTTCTTT,CASSIDWDIPTWNTEAFF
TRBD1,TRBV28,TRBJ1-2,-,TGTGCCAGCAACCCAGGGGGGATCTATGGCTACACCTTC,CASNPGGIYGYTF
-,TRBV11-2,TRBJ2-5,-,TGTGCCAGCAGCGGTAGCTCGAAAGAGACCCAGTACTTC,CASSGSSKETQYF
TRBD1,TRBV7-2,TRBJ1-1,-,TGTGCCAGCAGCTTCCAGACAGGGGCGGCTGAAGCTTTCTTT,CASSFQTGAAEAFF
-,TRBV7-8,TRBJ2-7,-,TGTGCCAGCAGCTTAGTCCCACCAGGGTTTATTTCCTACGAGCAGTACTTC,CASSLVPPGFISYEQYF
-,TRBV7-2,TRBJ1-6,once,TGTGCCAGCAGCGCCGAAGGGGTCTCACCCCTCCACTTT,CASSAEGVSPLHF
TRBD2,TRBV28,TRBJ2-3,-,TGTGCCAGCAGTATAGCGGGGGGGCGAGATACGCAGTATTTT,CASSIAGGRDTQYF
TRBD1,TRBV19,TRBJ2-7,-,TGTGCCAGTAGTAGGATACCGGGACAGGGTATTGTCGGGCAGTACTTC,CASSRIPGQGIVGQYF
-,TRBV21-1,TRBJ1-2,-,TGTGCCAGCAGCAGAGGGGAGGGGGAGGGTTTCTATGGCTACACCTTC,CASSRGEGEGFYGYTF
-,TRBV19,TRBJ2-5,once,TGTGCCAGTAGCCTACAGGGAGAGCAAGAGACCCAGTACTTC,CASSLQGEQETQYF
TRBD1,TRBV5-8,TRBJ1-1,-,TGTGCCAGCAGCTTGGGGACAGGGGGTTTGGGGTCGATTGAAGCTTTCTTT,CASSLGTGGLGSIEAFF
TRBD2,TRBV9,TRBJ2-3,-,TGTGCCAGCAGCGAAGGACTAGCGGTTTACACAGATACGCAGTATTTT,CASSEGLAVYTDTQYF
TRBD1,TRBV9,TRBJ1-3,-,TGTGCCAGCAGCGTCTCCCGGGGACAGGGGGCCGCGGGAAACACCATATATTTT,CASSVSRGQGAAGNTIYF
-,TRBV6-5,TRBJ1-6,-,TGTGCCAGCAGAGAGACAGACTATAATTCACCCCTCCACTTT,CASRETDYNSPLHF
-,TRBV6-4,TRBJ2-1,few,TGTGCCAGCAGTGAAAGGGGGAGTAGCTACAATGAGCAGTTCTTC,CASSERGSSYNEQFF
TRBD2,TRBV7-2,TRBJ2-5,-,TGTGCCAGCAGCATAACCGGGACTAAGGGGGAGACCCAGTACTTC,CASSITGTKGETQYF
-,TRBV7-2,TRBJ1-1,-,TGTGCCAGCAGCTTAAAGGTCGGACAGCCGAACACTGAAGCTTTCTTT,CASSLKVGQPNTEAFF
TRBD2,TRBV30,TRBJ2-1,-,TGTGCCTGGAGTCCTAGCGGGTACTCCTACAATGAGCAGTTCTTC,CAWSPSGYSYNEQFF
TRBD1,TRBV7-8,TRBJ2-7,-,TGTGCCAGCAGCCTTACTCGGCCAGGGGGCGGAAGTTCCTACGAGCAGTACTTC,CASSLTRPGGGSSYEQYF
-,TRBV30,TRBJ1-2,-,TGTGCCTGGAGCCCAACGGGGTTAGGGAACTATGGCTACACCTTC,CAWSPTGLGNYGYTF
-,TRBV6-1,TRBJ1-5,-,TGTGCCAGCAGTGATGGAGGGCGTCAGCCCCAGCATTTT,CASSDGGRQPQHF
-,TRBV10-3,TRBJ1-3,-,TGTGCCATCAGTGAGTCGGGAGGTTACTCTGGAAACACCATATATTTT,CAISESGGYSGNTIYF
-,TRBV10-2,TRBJ2-7,-,TGCGCCAGCAGTGAGTCGGCAGGGGTCCCCTACGAGCAGTACTTC,CASSESAGVPYEQYF
-,TRBV14,TRBJ2-2,-,TGTGCCAGCAGCCAAGATCCGGGCCTAGCGAGGAACACCGGGGAGCTGTTTTTT,CASSQDPGLARNTGELFF
TRBD1,TRBV6-1,TRBJ1-5,few,TGTGCCAGCAGGGGGACAGGACCCAATCAGCCCCAGCATTTT,CASRGTGPNQPQHF
-,TRBV4-2,TRBJ1-5,few,TGTGCCAGCAGCCAAGCGTGGTCGGCAAGCGGGTACAATCAGCCCCAGCATTTT,CASSQAWSASGYNQPQHF
-,TRBV7-9,TRBJ1-2,-,TGTGCCAGCAGTCTTCTACGAGCTAACTATGGCTACACCTTC,CASSLLRANYGYTF
TRBD2,TRBV15,TRBJ2-2,-,TGTGCCACCAGCAGAGATCCCTGGGCGGGAGTAATTGCCGGGGAGCTGTTTTTT,CATSRDPWAGVIAGELFF
-,TRBV18,TRBJ2-5,-,TGTGCCAGCTCACCCGACCAGACAGTTCAAGAGACCCAGTACTTC,CASSPDQTVQETQYF
-,TRBV7-9,TRBJ1-1,-,TGTGCCAGCAGCCTACACGGGGGGGACAACACTGAAGCTTTCTTT,CASSLHGGDNTEAFF
-,TRBV15,TRBJ2-1,once,TGTGCCACCAGCAGAGGTTTCTGGCAGGGACCGGGACAAATACACAATGAGCAGTTCTTC,CATSRGFWQGPGQIHNEQFF
-,TRBV18,TRBJ1-1,-,TGTGCCAGCTCCTCTCAAGGGGCATCGAACACTGAAGCTTTCTTT,CASSSQGASNTEAFF
TRBD1,TRBV19,TRBJ1-1,-,TGTGCCAGCCGGAGGACAGGGATTTATAGTGGTGAAGCTTTCTTT,CASRRTGIYSGEAFF
TRBD1,TRBV6-5,TRBJ1-2,few,TGTGCCAGCAGTGAAGGGCGGGGACAGGAAGGCTACACCTTC,CASSEGRGQEGYTF
-,TRBV5-8,TRBJ1-4,few,TGTGCCAGCACCCTGGGGAGGGGGACCCGGAACGAAAAACTGTTTTTT,CASTLGRGTRNEKLFF